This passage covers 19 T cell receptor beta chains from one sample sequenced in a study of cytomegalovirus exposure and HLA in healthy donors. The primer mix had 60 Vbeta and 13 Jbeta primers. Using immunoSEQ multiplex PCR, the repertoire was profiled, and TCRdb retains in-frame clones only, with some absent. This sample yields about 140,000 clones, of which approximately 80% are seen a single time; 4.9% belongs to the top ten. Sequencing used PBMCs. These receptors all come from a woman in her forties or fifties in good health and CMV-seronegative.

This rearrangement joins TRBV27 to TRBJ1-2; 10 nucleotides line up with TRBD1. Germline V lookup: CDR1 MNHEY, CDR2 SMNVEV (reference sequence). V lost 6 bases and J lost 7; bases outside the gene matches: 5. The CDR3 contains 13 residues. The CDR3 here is CASSPGQGVGYTF. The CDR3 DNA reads TGTGCCAGCAGCCCCGGACAGGGGGTTGGCTACACCTTC.

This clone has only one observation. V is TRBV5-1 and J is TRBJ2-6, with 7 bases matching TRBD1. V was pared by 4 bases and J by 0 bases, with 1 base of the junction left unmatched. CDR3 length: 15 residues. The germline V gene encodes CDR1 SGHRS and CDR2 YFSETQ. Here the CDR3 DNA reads TGCGCCAGCAGCGGGACAGCCTCTGGGGCCAACGTCCTGACTTTC. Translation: CASSGTASGANVLTF.

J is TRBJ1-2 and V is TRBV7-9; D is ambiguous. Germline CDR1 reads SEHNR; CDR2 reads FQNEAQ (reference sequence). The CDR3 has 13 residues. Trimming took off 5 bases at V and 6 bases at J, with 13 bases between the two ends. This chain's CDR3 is CASSPGRIDGYTF. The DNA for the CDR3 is TGTGCCAGCAGCCCCGGTCGTATTGATGGCTACACCTTC.

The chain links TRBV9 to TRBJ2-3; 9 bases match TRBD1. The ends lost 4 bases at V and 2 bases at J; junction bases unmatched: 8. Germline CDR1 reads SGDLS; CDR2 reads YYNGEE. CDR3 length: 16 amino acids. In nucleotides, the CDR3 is TGTGCCAGCAGCTTAGGGACAGGGTCTGTCACAGATACGCAGTATTTT. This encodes CASSLGTGSVTDTQYF.

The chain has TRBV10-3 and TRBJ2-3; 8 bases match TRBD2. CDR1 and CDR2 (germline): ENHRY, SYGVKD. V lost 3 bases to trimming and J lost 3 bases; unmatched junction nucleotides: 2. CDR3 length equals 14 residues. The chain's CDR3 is CAISELAETDTQYF. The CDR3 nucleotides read TGTGCCATCAGTGAACTAGCGGAGACAGATACGCAGTATTTT.

CDR3 nucleotides: TGTGCCAGCAGCTCTACAGAGGCCGGAGGAAAACTGTTTTTT. Translated, it gives CASSSTEAGGKLFF. The rearrangement links TRBV7-9 to TRBJ1-4; D gene ambiguous. This CDR3 spans 14 amino acids. The V end was cut by 4 bases, the J end by 10 bases, with 16 bases between. Germline assignment: CDR1 SEHNR and CDR2 FQNEAQ (reference sequence).

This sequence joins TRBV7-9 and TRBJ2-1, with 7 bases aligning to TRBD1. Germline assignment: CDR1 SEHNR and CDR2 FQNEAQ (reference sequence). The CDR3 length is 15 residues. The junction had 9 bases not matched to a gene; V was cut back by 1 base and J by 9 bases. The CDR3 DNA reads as TGTGCCAGCAGCTTAGGAGACAGGGAGCCCGGTGAGCAGTTCTTC. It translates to CASSLGDREPGEQFF.

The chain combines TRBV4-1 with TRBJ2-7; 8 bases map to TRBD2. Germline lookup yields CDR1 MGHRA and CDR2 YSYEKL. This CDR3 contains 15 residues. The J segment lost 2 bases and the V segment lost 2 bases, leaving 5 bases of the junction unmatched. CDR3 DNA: TGCGCCAGCAGCCAATTGAGCGGGGGTACCTACGAGCAGTACTTC. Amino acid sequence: CASSQLSGGTYEQYF.

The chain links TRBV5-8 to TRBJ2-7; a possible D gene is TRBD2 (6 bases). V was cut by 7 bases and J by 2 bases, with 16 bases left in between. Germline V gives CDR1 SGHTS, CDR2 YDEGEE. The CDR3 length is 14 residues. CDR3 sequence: CASLRGWGAYEQYF. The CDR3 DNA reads TGTGCCAGCCTGAGGGGATGGGGGGCCTACGAGCAGTACTTC.

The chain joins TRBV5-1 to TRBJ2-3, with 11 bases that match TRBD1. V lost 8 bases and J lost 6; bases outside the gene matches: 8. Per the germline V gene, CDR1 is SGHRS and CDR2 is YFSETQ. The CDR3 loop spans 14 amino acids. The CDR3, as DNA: TGCGCCAGTAATCCGGGACAGGGGGTTGATACGCAGTATTTT. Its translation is CASNPGQGVDTQYF.

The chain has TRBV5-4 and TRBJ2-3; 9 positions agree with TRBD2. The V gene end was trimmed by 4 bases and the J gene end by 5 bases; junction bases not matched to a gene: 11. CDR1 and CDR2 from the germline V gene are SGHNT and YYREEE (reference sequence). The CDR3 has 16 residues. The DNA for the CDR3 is TGTGCCAGCAGCACGATTAGCGGGGGACCGGGAGATACGCAGTATTTT. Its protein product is CASSTISGGPGDTQYF.

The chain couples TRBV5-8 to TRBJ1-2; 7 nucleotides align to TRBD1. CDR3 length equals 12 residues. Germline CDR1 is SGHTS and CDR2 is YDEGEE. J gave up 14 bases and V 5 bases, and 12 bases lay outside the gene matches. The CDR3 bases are TGTGCCAGCAGGCATACAGGGGCAGTAGGAACCTTC. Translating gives CASRHTGAVGTF. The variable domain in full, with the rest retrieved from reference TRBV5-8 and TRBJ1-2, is EAGVTQSPTHLIKTRGQQATLRCSPISGHTSVYWYQQALGLGLQFLLWYDEGEERNRGNFPPRFSGRQFPNYSSELNVNALELEDSALYLCASRHTGAVGTFGSGTRLTVV.

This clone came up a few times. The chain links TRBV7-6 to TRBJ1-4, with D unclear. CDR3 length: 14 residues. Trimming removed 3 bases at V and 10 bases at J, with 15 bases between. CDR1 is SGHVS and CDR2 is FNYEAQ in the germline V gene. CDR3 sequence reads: CASSFWPPEGKLFF. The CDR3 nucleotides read TGTGCCAGCAGCTTCTGGCCCCCAGAGGGAAAACTGTTTTTT.

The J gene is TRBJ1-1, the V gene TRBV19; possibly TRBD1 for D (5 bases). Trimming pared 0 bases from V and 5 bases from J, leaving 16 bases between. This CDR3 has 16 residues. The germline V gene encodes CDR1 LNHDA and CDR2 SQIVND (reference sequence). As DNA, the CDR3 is TGTGCCAGTAGTATAGACGGGGGTAAAGGGAAGACTGAAGCTTTCTTT. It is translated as CASSIDGGKGKTEAFF.

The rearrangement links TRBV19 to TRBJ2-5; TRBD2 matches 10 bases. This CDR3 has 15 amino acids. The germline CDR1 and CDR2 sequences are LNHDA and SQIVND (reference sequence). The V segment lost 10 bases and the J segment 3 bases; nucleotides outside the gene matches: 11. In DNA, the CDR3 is TGTGCCACCCTGGGTAGGACTAGCGGAGAAGAGACCCAGTACTTC. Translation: CATLGRTSGEETQYF.

The CDR3 loop is CASSLGGTGSEKLFF. CDR3 DNA sequence: TGCGCCAGCAGCTTGGGGGGGACAGGGAGTGAAAAACTGTTTTTT. The chain combines TRBV5-1 with TRBJ1-4, with TRBD1 matching over 9 bases. J gave up 7 bases and V 0 bases, and 4 bases lay outside the gene matches. The germline gives CDR1 SGHRS, CDR2 YFSETQ. This CDR3 is 15 amino acids long.

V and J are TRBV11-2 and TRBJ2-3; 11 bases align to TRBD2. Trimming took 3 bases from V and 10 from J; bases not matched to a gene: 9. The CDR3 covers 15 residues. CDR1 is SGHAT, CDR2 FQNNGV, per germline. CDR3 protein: CASSFSSGGNRAQYF. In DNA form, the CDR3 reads TGTGCCAGCAGCTTCTCTAGCGGGGGGAATAGGGCGCAGTATTTT.

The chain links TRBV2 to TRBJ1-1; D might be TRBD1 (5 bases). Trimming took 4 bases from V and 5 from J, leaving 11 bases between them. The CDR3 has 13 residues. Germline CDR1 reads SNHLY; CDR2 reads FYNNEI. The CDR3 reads CASSAETETEAFF. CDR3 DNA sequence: TGTGCCAGCAGTGCCGAGACAGAGACTGAAGCTTTCTTT. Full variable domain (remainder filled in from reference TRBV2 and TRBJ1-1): EPEVTQTPSHQVTQMGQEVILRCVPISNHLYFYWYRQILGQKVEFLVSFYNNEISEKSEIFDDQFSVERPDGSNFTLKIRSTKLEDSAMYFCASSAETETEAFFGQGTRLTVV.

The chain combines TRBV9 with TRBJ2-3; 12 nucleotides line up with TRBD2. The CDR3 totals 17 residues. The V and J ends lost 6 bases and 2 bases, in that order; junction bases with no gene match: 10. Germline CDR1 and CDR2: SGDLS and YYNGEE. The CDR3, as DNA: TGTGCCAGCACCTTCGGGGCTAGCGGGGGGGTCACAGATACGCAGTATTTT. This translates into CASTFGASGGVTDTQYF.